The clone carrying this T cell receptor (beta chain) was found once. Other DNA variants within this sample encode the same CDR3. The record originates from a study of blood T cell repertoires in COVID-19. As for the study in general: Both acute and convalescent COVID-19 samples were obtained from the United States, Italy and Spain. T cells, B-cell-depleted T cells, or PBMCs provided the cDNA or gDNA that served as material.

Authors' processing steps: Cell counts per sample came from amplifying reference gene primers. Generated by immunoSEQ multiplex PCR, the TCRdb table keeps only in-frame clones and is missing some. The DNA was the basis for D and trimming; V, J and clone size are from that table. The sample includes over 250,000 clones, 80% to 90% seen only once; the top ten take more than 1.3%. Sequencing was done on a sample of peripheral blood. The sequence was collected from a middle-aged woman who had recovered from COVID-19.

The chain's CDR3 is CAWSVGGAYTEAFF. The CDR3 DNA reads TGTGCCTGGAGTGTAGGTGGGGCGTACACTGAAGCTTTCTTT. The chain has TRBV30 and TRBJ1-1; D might be TRBD1 (5 bases). The germline CDR1 and CDR2 sequences are GTSNPN and SVGIG (reference sequence). The V end was cut by 0 bases, the J end by 3 bases, with 11 bases between. CDR3 size: 14 residues. The variable domain in full, completed from reference TRBV30 and TRBJ1-1, reads SQTIHQWPATLVQPVGSPLSLECTVEGTSNPNLYWYRQAAGRGLQLLFYSVGIGQISSEVPQNLSASRPQDRQFILSSKKLLLSDSGFYLCAWSVGGAYTEAFFGQGTRLTVV.